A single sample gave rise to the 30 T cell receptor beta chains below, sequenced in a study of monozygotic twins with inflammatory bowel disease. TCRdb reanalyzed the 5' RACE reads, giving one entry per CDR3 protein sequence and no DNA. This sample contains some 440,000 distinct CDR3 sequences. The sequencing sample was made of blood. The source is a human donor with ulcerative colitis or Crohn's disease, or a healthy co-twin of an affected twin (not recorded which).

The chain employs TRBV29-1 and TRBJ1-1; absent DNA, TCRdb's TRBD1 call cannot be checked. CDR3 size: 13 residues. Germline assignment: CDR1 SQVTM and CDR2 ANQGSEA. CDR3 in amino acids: CSVERDRGTEAFF. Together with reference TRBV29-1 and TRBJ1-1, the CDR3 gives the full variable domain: SAVISQKPSRDICQRGTSLTIQCQVDSQVTMMFWYRQQPGQSLTLIATANQGSEATYESGFVIDKFPISRPNLTFSTLTVSNMSPEDSSIYLCSVERDRGTEAFFGQGTRLTVV.

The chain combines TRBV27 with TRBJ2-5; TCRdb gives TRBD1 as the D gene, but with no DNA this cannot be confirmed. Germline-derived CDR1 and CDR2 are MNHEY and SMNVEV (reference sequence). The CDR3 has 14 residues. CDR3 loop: CASKVGGGLETQYF.

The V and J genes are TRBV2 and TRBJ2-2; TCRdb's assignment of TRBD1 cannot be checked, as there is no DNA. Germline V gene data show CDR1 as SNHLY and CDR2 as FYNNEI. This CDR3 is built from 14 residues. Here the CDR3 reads CASSERGSAGELFF.

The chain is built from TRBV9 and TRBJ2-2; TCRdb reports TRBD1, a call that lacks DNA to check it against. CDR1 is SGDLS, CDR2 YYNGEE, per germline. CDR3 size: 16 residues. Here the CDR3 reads CASSVAGRGRTGELFF.

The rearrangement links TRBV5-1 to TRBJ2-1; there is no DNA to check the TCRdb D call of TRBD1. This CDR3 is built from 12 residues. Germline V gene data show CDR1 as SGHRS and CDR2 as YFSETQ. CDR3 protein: CASSYRGGEQFF.

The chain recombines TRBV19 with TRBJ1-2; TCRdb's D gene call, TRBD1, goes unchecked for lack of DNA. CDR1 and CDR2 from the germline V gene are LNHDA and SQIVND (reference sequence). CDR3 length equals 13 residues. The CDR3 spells CASRDRGSQGYTF.

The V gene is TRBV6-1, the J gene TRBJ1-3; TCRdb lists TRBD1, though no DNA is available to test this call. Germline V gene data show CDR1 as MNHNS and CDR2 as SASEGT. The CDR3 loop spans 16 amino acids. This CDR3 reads CAAAPIEGISGNTIYF.

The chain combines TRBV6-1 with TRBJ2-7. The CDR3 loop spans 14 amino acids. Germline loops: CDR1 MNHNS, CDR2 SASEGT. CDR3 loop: CASSIRTETYEQYF.

The chain's CDR3 is CASSATGGGNTEAFF. The chain is built from TRBV6-1 and TRBJ1-1; TCRdb picks TRBD1, but there is no DNA to check that call. The CDR3 is 15 residues long. Germline CDR1 reads MNHNS; CDR2 reads SASEGT.

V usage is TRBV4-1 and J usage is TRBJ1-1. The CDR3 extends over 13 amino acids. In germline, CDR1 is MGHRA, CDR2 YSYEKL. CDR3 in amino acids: CASSQDQYTEAFF.

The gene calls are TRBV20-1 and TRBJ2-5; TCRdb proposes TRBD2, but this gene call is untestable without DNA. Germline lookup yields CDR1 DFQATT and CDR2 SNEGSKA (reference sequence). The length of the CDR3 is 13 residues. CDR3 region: CSAPISGQETQYF.

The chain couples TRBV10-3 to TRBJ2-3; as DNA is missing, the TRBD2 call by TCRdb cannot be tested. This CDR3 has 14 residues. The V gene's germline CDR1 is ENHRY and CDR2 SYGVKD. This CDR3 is CAISAAGSTDTQYF.

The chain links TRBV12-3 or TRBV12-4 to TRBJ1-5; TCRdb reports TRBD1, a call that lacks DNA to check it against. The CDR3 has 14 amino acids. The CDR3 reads CASRSHFPEQPQHF.

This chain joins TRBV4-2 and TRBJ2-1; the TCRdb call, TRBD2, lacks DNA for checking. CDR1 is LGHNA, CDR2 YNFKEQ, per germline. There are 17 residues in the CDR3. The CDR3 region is CASSQDRRTSIVNEQFF.

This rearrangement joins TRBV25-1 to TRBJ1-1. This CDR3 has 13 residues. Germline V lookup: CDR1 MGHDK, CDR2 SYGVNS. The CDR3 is CASSGEGATEAFF.

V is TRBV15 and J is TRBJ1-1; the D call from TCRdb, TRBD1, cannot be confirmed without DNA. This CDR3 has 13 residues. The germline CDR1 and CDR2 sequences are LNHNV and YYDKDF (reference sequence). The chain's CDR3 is CATSRTGAGEAFF.

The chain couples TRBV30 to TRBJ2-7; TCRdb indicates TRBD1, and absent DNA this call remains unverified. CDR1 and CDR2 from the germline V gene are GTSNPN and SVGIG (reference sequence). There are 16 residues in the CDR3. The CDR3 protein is CAWSPQGRDRLYEQYF.

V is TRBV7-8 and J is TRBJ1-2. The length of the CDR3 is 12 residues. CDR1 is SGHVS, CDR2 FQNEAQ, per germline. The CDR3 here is CASSNHGEGYTF.

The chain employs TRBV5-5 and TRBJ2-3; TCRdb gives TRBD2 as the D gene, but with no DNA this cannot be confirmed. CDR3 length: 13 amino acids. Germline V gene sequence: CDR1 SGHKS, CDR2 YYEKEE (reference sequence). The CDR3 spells CASSWAGADTQYF.

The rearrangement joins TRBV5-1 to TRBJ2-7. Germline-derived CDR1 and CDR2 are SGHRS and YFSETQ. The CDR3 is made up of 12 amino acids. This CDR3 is CASSVDSYEQYF.

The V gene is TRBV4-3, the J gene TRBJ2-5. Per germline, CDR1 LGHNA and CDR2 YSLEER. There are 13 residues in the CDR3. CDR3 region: CASSQDRKETQYF.

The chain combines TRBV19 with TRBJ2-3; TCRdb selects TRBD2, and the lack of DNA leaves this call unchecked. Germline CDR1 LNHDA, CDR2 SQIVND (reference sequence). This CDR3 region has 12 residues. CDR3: CESAGRTDTQYF.

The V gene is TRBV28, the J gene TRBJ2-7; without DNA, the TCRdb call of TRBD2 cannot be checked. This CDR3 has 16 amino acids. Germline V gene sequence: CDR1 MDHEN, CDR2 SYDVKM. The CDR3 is CASTETSGRKTYEQYF.

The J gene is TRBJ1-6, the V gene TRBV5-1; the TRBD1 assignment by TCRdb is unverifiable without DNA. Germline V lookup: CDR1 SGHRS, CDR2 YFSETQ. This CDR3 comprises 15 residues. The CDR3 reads CASSSGTGVNSPLHF.

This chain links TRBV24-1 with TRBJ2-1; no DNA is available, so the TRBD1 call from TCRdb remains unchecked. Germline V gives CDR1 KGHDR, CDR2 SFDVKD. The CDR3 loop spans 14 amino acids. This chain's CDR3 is CATSDPGRTDEQFF.

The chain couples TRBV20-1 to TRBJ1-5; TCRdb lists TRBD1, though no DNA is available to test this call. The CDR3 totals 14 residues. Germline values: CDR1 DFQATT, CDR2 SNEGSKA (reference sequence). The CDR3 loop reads CSAPRQLSNQPQHF.

The CDR3 protein is CSARVDGSSNQPQHF. The chain has TRBV20-1 and TRBJ1-5. Germline V gives CDR1 DFQATT, CDR2 SNEGSKA (reference sequence). The CDR3 consists of 15 residues.

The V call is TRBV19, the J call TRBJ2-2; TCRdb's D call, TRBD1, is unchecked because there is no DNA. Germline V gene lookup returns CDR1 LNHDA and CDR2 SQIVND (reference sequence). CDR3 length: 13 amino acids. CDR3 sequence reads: CATQGQIAGELFF.

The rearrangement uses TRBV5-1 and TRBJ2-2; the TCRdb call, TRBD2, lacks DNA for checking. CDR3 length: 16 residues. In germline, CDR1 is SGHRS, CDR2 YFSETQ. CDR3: CASSLAGTTNTGELFF.

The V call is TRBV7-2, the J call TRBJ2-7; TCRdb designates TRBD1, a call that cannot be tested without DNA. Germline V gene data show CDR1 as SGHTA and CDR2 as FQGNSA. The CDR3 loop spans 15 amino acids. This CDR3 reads CASSIGQNPTYEQYF.